The entry below gives a single T cell receptor beta chain sequence along with its context. After extraction with the RNeasy kit, roughly 0.45 to 1 ug of the RNA was reverse transcribed using random hexamers. TCRdb fed the immunoSEQ multiplex PCR reads into MiXCR, producing one record per CDR3 protein. The sample includes about 120,000 distinct CDR3 sequences, 90% to 95% of them seen just once. This record belongs to a study of CD8 T cells in Susac syndrome. Whole-study context: Among the sequenced Susac syndrome patients, five or six had active disease while eight or nine were in remission. At blood draw, Susac syndrome patients were therapy-naive, on corticosteroids, or on intravenous immunoglobulin alone.

Each Susac syndrome patient had definite or probable disease by recently defined criteria. Through negative isolation, CD4+ and CD8+ T cells were obtained, while TEMRA cells were enriched using FACS. The germline gives CDR1 LNHNV, CDR2 YYDKDF (reference sequence). Trimming shortened V by 8 bases and J by 1 base, and 6 bases separated the two germline ends. The CDR3 runs to 12 residues. The chain is built from TRBV15 and TRBJ1-5; D gene unclear. This TCR was sampled from a human donor with Susac syndrome. Sequencing was carried out using CD8+ T cells from PBMCs. CDR3 nucleotides: TGTGCCACCCAGGCAAGCAATCAGCCCCAGCATTTT. Its protein is CATQASNQPQHF.